The 9 T cell receptor beta chains reported below all come from one sample, sequenced in a study of T cells in Graves' hyperthyroidism and ophthalmopathy. What was amplified from RNA transcripts were TCR beta CDR3 regions. The TCR CDR3 was amplified in a first-round RT-PCR using the HTBI primer set. A single record per CDR3 protein comes from TCRdb applying MiXCR to the multiplex PCR reads. Among more than 350,000 distinct CDR3 sequences, approximately 14% were seen once, and the ten largest hold about 21%. Sequenced input: blood. The receptors were sampled from a woman aged 55 to 70 with Graves' ophthalmopathy.

Of note for this clonotype: A much larger clone differs by one base, so this may be a read error. This chain uses TRBV7-2 with TRBJ2-2; D is perhaps TRBD1 or TRBD2 (5 bases each). The germline V gene has CDR1 SGHTA and CDR2 FQGNSA. This CDR3 region has 15 residues. The CDR3 loop is CASSLSAVDTGELSF. The DNA of the CDR3 is TGTGCCAGCAGCTTGAGCGCTGTGGACACCGGGGAGCTGTCTTTT.

J is TRBJ1-1 and V is TRBV7-3, with D possibly matching TRBD1 (6 bases). Deletions cut 5 bases from V and 0 bases from J, with 16 bases between. Germline V gene data show CDR1 as SGHTA and CDR2 as FQGTGA. This CDR3 is built from 16 residues. CDR3 nucleotides: TGTGCCAGCAGCCAACAGGGCCCGAGGCTGAACACTGAAGCTTTCTTT. This encodes CASSQQGPRLNTEAFF.

This clonotype was seen only once. The V call is TRBV20-1, the J call TRBJ2-1; the match to TRBD2 covers 15 bases. The junction had 7 bases not matched to a gene; V was cut back by 3 bases and J by 7 bases. Per the germline V gene, CDR1 is DFQATT and CDR2 is SNEGSKA (reference sequence). This CDR3 has 16 amino acids. DNA of the CDR3: TGCAGTGCTAGGGCGAGCGGGACTAGCGGGAGGAATGAGCAGTTCTTC. It encodes CSARASGTSGRNEQFF.

This clonotype was observed a few times. This chain connects TRBV20-1 to TRBJ1-5; TRBD1 might be the D (5 bases). Trimming pared 3 bases from V and 2 bases from J, leaving 11 bases between. CDR1 is DFQATT, CDR2 SNEGSKA, per germline (reference sequence). CDR3 length: 14 amino acids. The CDR3 spells CSARAGGGNQPQHF. In DNA, the CDR3 is TGCAGTGCTAGGGCGGGGGGTGGCAATCAGCCCCAGCATTTT.

The sample holds a few counts of this clonotype. V and J are TRBV19 and TRBJ2-7, with 10 bases matching TRBD1. Losses at the gene ends were 3 bases for V and 6 bases for J; bases not matched to a gene: 5. CDR3 length equals 14 residues. From germline, CDR1 is LNHDA and CDR2 SQIVND (reference sequence). DNA of the CDR3: TGTGCCAGTAGTATGACAGGGGGCAGCTTCGAGCAGTACTTC. As protein: CASSMTGGSFEQYF.

This clonotype has ten or more counts. This chain links TRBV12-3 or TRBV12-4 with TRBJ1-5; TRBD1 aligns across 9 bases. After removal of 7 bases from V and 2 bases from J, the junction contained 3 bases not matched to a gene. The CDR3 contains 14 residues. The CDR3 here is CASIRTGGNQPQHF. Written as DNA, the CDR3 is TGTGCCAGCATCCGGACAGGGGGCAATCAGCCCCAGCATTTT.

This clonotype showed up just a few times. The chain combines TRBV3-1 with TRBJ2-4; 7 bases agree with TRBD2. The V segment lost 1 base and the J segment 5 bases; nucleotides outside the gene matches: 5. This CDR3 comprises 15 residues. The germline CDR1 and CDR2 sequences are LGHDT and YNNKEL (reference sequence). CDR3 loop: CASSQGVGGQNIQYF. DNA for the CDR3: TGTGCCAGCAGCCAAGGTGTGGGAGGGCAAAACATTCAGTACTTC.

This chain joins TRBV28 and TRBJ1-6; D call uncertain. Germline CDR1 MDHEN, CDR2 SYDVKM. The CDR3 covers 19 residues. Trimming took off 3 bases at V and 0 bases at J, with 18 bases between the two ends. This CDR3 is CASSFPSLGDISYNSPLHF. The CDR3 bases are TGTGCCAGCAGTTTTCCCTCCCTTGGGGATATCTCCTATAATTCACCCCTCCACTTT. Based on the CDR3 plus reference TRBV28 and TRBJ1-6, the full variable domain is DVKVTQSSRYLVKRTGEKVFLECVQDMDHENMFWYRQDPGLGLRLIYFSYDVKMKEKGDIPEGYSVSREKKERFSLILESASTNQTSMYLCASSFPSLGDISYNSPLHFGNGTRLTVT.

In the case of this clonotype: The junction does not match germline at one end; this may be a read error. The CDR3 region is CASSQVRHSSNQPQHF. As DNA, the CDR3 is TGCGCCAGCAGCCAAGTGAGACACTCAAGCAATCAGCCCCAGCATTTT. This sequence joins TRBV2 and TRBJ1-5; D unclear. Germline assignment: CDR1 SNHLY and CDR2 FYNNEI. This CDR3 is 16 amino acids long.